The 14 T cell receptor beta chains in this list originate from one sample, sequenced in a study of CD8+ T cells in alopecia areata. Described treatment: oral pan-JAK inhibitor, 5-10 mg twice daily. In each case, RNA was isolated and then reverse transcribed into cDNA as the sequencing template. Generated by immunoSEQ multiplex PCR, the TCRdb table keeps only in-frame clones and is missing some. The sample consists of approximately 200,000 clones, 40% to 55% of them appearing once. The specimen was CD4+ T cells sorted from blood, collected around week 36, from a patient treated with tofacitinib. These receptors were collected from a human donor with alopecia areata.

The CDR3 is CASSPLAARVNTEAFF. CDR3 sequence (DNA): TGTGCCAGCTCACCCCTTGCAGCCAGGGTGAACACTGAAGCTTTCTTT. J is TRBJ1-1 and V is TRBV18, with TRBD1 as a possible D gene (5 bases). Germline V gene sequence: CDR1 KGHSH, CDR2 LQKENI. The CDR3 is made up of 16 amino acids. Deletions cut 3 bases from V and 0 bases from J, with 14 bases between.

The chain uses TRBV6-5 and TRBJ1-5; D is ambiguous. From germline, CDR1 is MNHEY and CDR2 SVGAGI. The CDR3 sequence is 14 residues long. Trimming cost V 3 bases and J 0 bases, with 6 bases left between them. Here the CDR3 DNA reads TGTGCCAGCAGTTATACGACTAGCAATCAGCCCCAGCATTTT. Encoded protein: CASSYTTSNQPQHF.

V gene TRBV14 combines with J gene TRBJ2-5; D is uncertain. There are 13 residues in the CDR3. CDR1 and CDR2 from the germline V gene are SGHDN and FVKESK. V dropped 0 bases and J dropped 4 bases, with 6 bases sitting between them. The CDR3 reads CASSQEPPETQYF. The CDR3 coding sequence is TGTGCCAGCAGCCAAGAGCCCCCAGAGACCCAGTACTTC.

This chain links TRBV29-1 with TRBJ2-1; 8 bases line up with TRBD2. V lost 5 bases, J lost 0 bases, and 6 bases stayed unmatched. The germline CDR1 and CDR2 sequences are SQVTM and ANQGSEA. This CDR3 comprises 15 residues. CDR3 protein: CSVKWAGGSYNEQFF. The CDR3 DNA is TGCAGCGTTAAGTGGGCGGGAGGCTCCTACAATGAGCAGTTCTTC.

The rearrangement joins TRBV7-2 to TRBJ2-7; D is possibly TRBD1 or TRBD2 (5 bases each). Trimming took off 0 bases at V and 3 bases at J, with 15 bases between the two ends. This CDR3 spans 16 amino acids. CDR1 is SGHTA and CDR2 is FQGNSA in the germline V gene. The CDR3 sequence: CASSLAPGALHYEQYF. CDR3 coding DNA: TGTGCCAGCAGCTTAGCCCCCGGGGCCCTACACTACGAGCAGTACTTC. Combining the CDR3 with reference TRBV7-2 and TRBJ2-7 gives the whole variable domain GAGVSQSPSNKVTEKGKDVELRCDPISGHTALYWYRQSLGQGLEFLIYFQGNSAPDKSGLPSDRFSAERTGGSVSTLTIQRTQQEDSAVYLCASSLAPGALHYEQYFGPGTRLTVT.

The chain joins TRBV15 to TRBJ2-2, with 8 bases lining up with TRBD1. V lost 9 bases to trimming and J lost 5 bases; unmatched junction nucleotides: 5. The CDR3 consists of 13 residues. CDR1 and CDR2 (germline): LNHNV, YYDKDF (reference sequence). The CDR3 spells CATEDRATGELFF. The CDR3 DNA reads as TGTGCCACAGAGGACAGGGCGACCGGGGAGCTGTTTTTT.

The sample holds a few counts of this clone. This chain links TRBV29-1 with TRBJ1-2; the D gene is possibly TRBD1 (5 bases). Germline-derived CDR1 and CDR2 are SQVTM and ANQGSEA. V was cut by 4 bases and J by 7 bases, with 16 bases left in between. This CDR3 has 13 amino acids. The CDR3 is CSVGRGPTGGYTF. Here the CDR3 DNA reads TGCAGCGTTGGTCGGGGCCCCACAGGTGGCTACACCTTC.

The V and J genes are TRBV29-1 and TRBJ2-7; perhaps TRBD2 as D (5 bases). Germline V lookup: CDR1 SQVTM, CDR2 ANQGSEA. V was cut by 7 bases and J by 6 bases, with 19 bases left in between. This CDR3 has 13 residues. The CDR3 DNA follows: TGCAGCGCAGCAGGAGGTAGAATCGGCGAGCAGTACTTC. Translating gives CSAAGGRIGEQYF.

This chain uses TRBV6-5 with TRBJ1-5, with 8 positions matching TRBD1. V trimming: 6 bases; J trimming: 2 bases; junction bases outside the gene matches: 3. Germline lookup yields CDR1 MNHEY and CDR2 SVGAGI. There are 14 residues in the CDR3. The CDR3 here is CASSTDRGNQPQHF. The CDR3 nucleotides read TGTGCCAGCAGCACGGACAGGGGCAATCAGCCCCAGCATTTT.

V is TRBV7-2 and J is TRBJ2-5; D not resolved. V gave up 5 bases and J gave up 10 bases, with 17 bases separating them. The germline gives CDR1 SGHTA, CDR2 FQGNSA. The CDR3 runs 13 residues. As DNA, the CDR3 is TGTGCCAGCAGCCTCAGGACGGACCGTCACCAGTACTTC. Protein: CASSLRTDRHQYF. Full variable domain (outside the CDR3, taken from reference TRBV7-2 and TRBJ2-5): GAGVSQSPSNKVTEKGKDVELRCDPISGHTALYWYRQSLGQGLEFLIYFQGNSAPDKSGLPSDRFSAERTGGSVSTLTIQRTQQEDSAVYLCASSLRTDRHQYFGPGTRLLVL.

This clone was seen a few times. V gene TRBV19 combines with J gene TRBJ1-1; D gene unclear. This CDR3 has 14 residues. The germline CDR1 and CDR2 sequences are LNHDA and SQIVND (reference sequence). V was cut by 1 base and J by 0 bases, with 6 bases left in between. CDR3 loop: CASSIGRVNTEAFF. DNA of the CDR3: TGTGCCAGTAGTATAGGCAGAGTGAACACTGAAGCTTTCTTT.

The chain uses TRBV5-1 and TRBJ1-2; TRBD1 might be the D (6 bases). CDR3 length equals 13 residues. Trimming stripped 3 bases from V and 4 bases from J, with 10 bases between. The germline CDR1 and CDR2 sequences are SGHRS and YFSETQ. As DNA, the CDR3 is TGCGCCAGCAGCTCCACAGGGCTCTATGGCTACACCTTC. This codes for CASSSTGLYGYTF.

The chain has TRBV5-1 and TRBJ1-2; no definite D call. With 0 bases removed from V and 6 bases from J, the gap between germline ends came to 12 bases. The CDR3 runs to 14 residues. Per the germline V gene, CDR1 is SGHRS and CDR2 is YFSETQ. CDR3 sequence (DNA): TGCGCCAGCAGCTTGGCCTCTGTAACGGATGGCTACACCTTC. Its translation is CASSLASVTDGYTF.

This clone was recorded a few times. V usage is TRBV2 and J usage is TRBJ2-7, with D perhaps assigned TRBD1 or TRBD2 (5 bases each). The V end was cut by 3 bases, the J end by 0 bases, with 12 bases between. In germline, CDR1 is SNHLY, CDR2 FYNNEI. This CDR3 is 15 amino acids long. CDR3 sequence: CASSDGGMSSYEQYF. The CDR3 coding sequence is TGTGCCAGCAGTGATGGGGGTATGAGCTCCTACGAGCAGTACTTC.